This entry is about one T cell receptor beta chain. The sample belongs to a study of patients and donors after allogeneic stem cell transplantation. In TCRdb, the RT-PCR reads were re-called with MiXCR into one record per CDR3 protein. The sample consists of 920,000 or so distinct CDR3 sequences, roughly 18% of them appearing once. V lost 5 bases and J lost 10, with 18 bases in between. CDR3 length: 14 residues. Germline loops: CDR1 MNHEY, CDR2 SVGEGT. Sequenced material: blood, either unsorted or a sorted T cell fraction (not recorded which). The chain combines TRBV6-2 or TRBV6-3 with TRBJ2-1, with D perhaps TRBD2 (5 bases). The sequence was collected from a human donor who was either an allogeneic HSCT recipient or a stem cell or donor lymphocyte infusion donor (not recorded which). It is not recorded whose cells these are; they may come from a transplant donor. The CDR3 loop is CASSSDGMAGEQFF. Written as DNA, the CDR3 is TGTGCCAGCAGTAGCGACGGGATGGCGGGCGAGCAGTTCTTC.